The present entry profiles one TCR beta chain with its context. The antigen is not known. Quantitative molecular-barcoded 5'-RACE generated the TCR beta libraries. Each CDR3 protein is one row after TCRdb ran MiXCR on the 5' RACE reads. Among 670,000 or so distinct CDR3 sequences listed, around 19% were seen once. This CDR3 has 16 amino acids. V dropped 7 bases and J dropped 0 bases, with 16 bases sitting between them. Germline V gives CDR1 MNHNS, CDR2 SASEGT. The sample is drawn from a study of CD8 T cells in ankylosing spondylitis. Findings and limits, study-wide: Reports of some motif variants in reactive arthritis synovial fluid and blood predate this one. Eight or nine highly homologous variants made up a TCR beta motif that seemed to typify ankylosing spondylitis blood. Disease-linked clones bore a CD8+ phenotype and were relatively rare in peripheral blood. The clones that were linked to disease were reported to be significantly enriched in matched synovial fluid samples from ankylosing spondylitis patients.

Specimen: blood, either unsorted or a sorted T cell fraction (not recorded which). The receptor was derived from a male donor with ankylosing spondylitis. V gene TRBV6-1 combines with J gene TRBJ1-5; D possibly corresponds to TRBD1 (6 bases). This CDR3 is CASNSWEGHSNQPQHF. DNA for the CDR3: TGTGCCAGCAATAGCTGGGAGGGACATAGCAATCAGCCCCAGCATTTT.